The clone carrying this TCR beta chain was counted once. Its matching antigen is unknown. These data are taken from a study of T cell responses to AZD1222 COVID-19 vaccine. Study-level findings and limits: Vaccine-associated CD4 TCRs spanned spike, dominant at 160-218 and 743-854.

The CDR3 has 14 residues. The germline CDR1 and CDR2 sequences are MNHEY and SVGEGT. V was clipped by 4 bases and J by 7 bases, with 16 bases between them. The table came from immunoSEQ multiplex PCR; TCRdb's copy has only in-frame clones and leaves some out. The sample holds about 92,000 clones, roughly 93% seen once. The V and J genes are TRBV6-2 or TRBV6-3 and TRBJ1-2; tentative D call: TRBD1 (5 bases). The specimen was peripheral blood, collected on day 0 of AZD1222 vaccination. The receptor's source is an adult in good health. Here the CDR3 DNA reads TGTGCCAGCAGTTTGGGACGGCCGTCGGGTGGCTACACCTTC. It yields the protein CASSLGRPSGGYTF.